Following are 9 T cell receptor beta chains from one sample sequenced in a study of T cells after yellow fever vaccination. Via MiXCR, TCRdb re-called the 5' RACE reads, giving one row per CDR3 protein. The table shows roughly 170,000 distinct CDR3 sequences, with 7% to 10% occurring only once. Material: CD8+ T cells sorted from PBMCs, obtained 45 days after the yellow fever booster vaccination. These receptors were taken from a man younger than 35 who received the YFV17D yellow fever vaccine.

A few counts support this clonotype. The DNA for the CDR3 is TGCGCCAGCAGCCAAGGGGAAGCGAGACTAGCGGGGGATGAGCAGTTCTTC. This sequence encodes CASSQGEARLAGDEQFF. The rearrangement links TRBV4-1 to TRBJ2-1, with 12 bases fitting TRBD2. This CDR3 region has 17 residues. Unmatched junction bases numbered 9, after V lost 1 base and J lost 8 bases. The germline gives CDR1 MGHRA, CDR2 YSYEKL.

This rearrangement joins TRBV11-2 to TRBJ2-2, with D unresolved. Trimming left V 10 bases short and J 1 base short, with 7 bases between. Germline V gives CDR1 SGHAT, CDR2 FQNNGV. CDR3 length: 12 amino acids. CDR3 in amino acids: CATRRNTGELFF. CDR3 DNA sequence: TGTGCCACCAGGAGGAACACCGGGGAGCTGTTTTTT.

This clonotype was detected ten times or more. This chain connects TRBV7-9 to TRBJ2-1; D is perhaps TRBD2 (5 bases). This CDR3 contains 16 residues. V gave up 11 bases and J gave up 8 bases, with 28 bases separating them. CDR1 is SEHNR and CDR2 is FQNEAQ in the germline V gene (reference sequence). The CDR3 coding sequence is TGTGCCGCCCGGGTTTGGCGGCTATCCGACGGGGATGAGCAGTTCTTC. As protein: CAARVWRLSDGDEQFF.

V and J are TRBV7-8 and TRBJ2-5, with D possibly being TRBD1 or TRBD2 (5 bases each). The germline CDR1 and CDR2 sequences are SGHVS and FQNEAQ. This CDR3 has 15 residues. V gave up 5 bases and J gave up 5 bases, with 18 bases separating them. The CDR3 sequence: CASSQTGGAMETQYF. The CDR3 coding sequence is TGTGCCAGCAGCCAAACTGGGGGAGCTATGGAGACCCAGTACTTC.

This clonotype was observed many times. J is TRBJ2-1 and V is TRBV9; 8 bases are a match to TRBD2. V dropped 4 bases and J dropped 5; count of bases not matched to a gene: 8. The CDR3 consists of 15 residues. Germline CDR1 is SGDLS and CDR2 is YYNGEE. The CDR3 sequence is CASSSPRGGHNEQFF. CDR3 DNA: TGTGCCAGCAGCTCCCCCCGGGGGGGCCACAATGAGCAGTTCTTC.

The chain joins TRBV3-1 to TRBJ2-5; 10 positions agree with TRBD1. The CDR3 consists of 18 residues. Per germline, CDR1 LGHDT and CDR2 YNNKEL (reference sequence). V gave up 3 bases and J gave up 5 bases; unmatched junction bases: 15. This chain's CDR3 is CASSHRDGQGDWSETQYF. The CDR3 DNA reads as TGTGCCAGCAGCCATCGCGACGGACAGGGGGATTGGTCGGAGACCCAGTACTTC.

This clonotype was counted a few times. The rearrangement uses TRBV9 and TRBJ2-5; no clear D. Trimming pared 3 bases from V and 1 base from J, leaving 13 bases between. The CDR3 has 15 residues. Germline CDR1 is SGDLS and CDR2 is YYNGEE. Here the CDR3 reads CASSASGRVQETQYF. CDR3 DNA: TGTGCCAGCAGCGCATCCGGTAGAGTCCAAGAGACCCAGTACTTC.

The rearrangement joins TRBV20-1 to TRBJ2-2; 8 nucleotides line up with TRBD2. This CDR3 is 15 amino acids long. The junction had 7 bases not matched to a gene; V was cut back by 4 bases and J by 3 bases. The V gene's germline CDR1 is DFQATT and CDR2 SNEGSKA (reference sequence). The DNA of the CDR3 is TGCAGTGCTAAAGGGCGGGGGGAGTACACCGGGGAGCTGTTTTTT. It codes for CSAKGRGEYTGELFF.

This clonotype was seen a few times. This chain connects TRBV4-3 to TRBJ2-1; D is perhaps TRBD1 (6 bases). This CDR3 spans 15 amino acids. The germline CDR1 and CDR2 sequences are LGHNA and YSLEER. Trimming stripped 0 bases from V and 15 bases from J, with 21 bases between. CDR3 amino acids: CASSQDRLQGRSWFF. The CDR3 nucleotides read TGCGCCAGCAGCCAAGATCGGTTACAGGGACGGTCGTGGTTCTTC.